These 31 T cell receptor beta chains originate from one sample sequenced in a study of OX40 agonist ivuxolimab in advanced cancers. Sequencing used immunoSEQ multiplex PCR; TCRdb keeps in-frame clones, though not all of them. The data show 65,000 to 80,000 clones, approximately 93% seen once. Sample: CD4+ or CD8+ T cells sorted from blood, taken in a trial of the OX40 agonist ivuxolimab. The source is an adult with an advanced solid tumor such as melanoma, head and neck, liver or kidney cancer.

This clone occurred once. The rearrangement joins TRBV4-2 to TRBJ2-1; 10 positions agree with TRBD2. The CDR3 is made up of 15 amino acids. Trimming removed 4 bases from V and 4 bases from J; junction bases left unmatched: 4. In germline, CDR1 is LGHNA, CDR2 YNFKEQ. The CDR3: CASSPGTSEYNEQFF. The DNA for the CDR3 is TGTGCCAGCAGCCCCGGGACTAGCGAGTACAATGAGCAGTTCTTC.

This chain links TRBV5-3 with TRBJ2-7; TRBD1 matches at 8 bases. TRBV5-3 is assigned to the ORF class and has an uncertain function. The length of the CDR3 is 13 residues. V lost 4 bases to trimming and J lost 5 bases; unmatched junction nucleotides: 5. CDR3 protein: CARSQTGVHEQYF. The CDR3 DNA is TGTGCCAGAAGCCAGACAGGGGTCCACGAGCAGTACTTC.

This chain connects TRBV6-6 to TRBJ2-2, with D unresolved. The V gene's germline CDR1 is MNHNY and CDR2 SVGAGI (reference sequence). The CDR3 length is 16 residues. Trimming cost V 2 bases and J 3 bases, with 13 bases left between them. The CDR3 loop is CASSYIPAGDTGELFF. The DNA for the CDR3 is TGTGCCAGCAGTTACATCCCGGCTGGCGACACCGGGGAGCTGTTTTTT.

The V call is TRBV13, the J call TRBJ1-1; TRBD1 matches at 9 bases. This CDR3 has 14 amino acids. V lost 5 bases, J lost 1 base, and 2 bases stayed unmatched. Germline V gene sequence: CDR1 PRHDT, CDR2 FYEKMQ (reference sequence). CDR3 sequence (DNA): TGTGCCAGCAGCCAGGACAGGGGGAACACTGAAGCTTTCTTT. Translated: CASSQDRGNTEAFF. Based on the CDR3 plus reference TRBV13 and TRBJ1-1, the full variable domain is AAGVIQSPRHLIKEKRETATLKCYPIPRHDTVYWYQQGPGQDPQFLISFYEKMQSDKGSIPDRFSAQQFSDYHSELNMSSLELGDSALYFCASSQDRGNTEAFFGQGTRLTVV.

The rearrangement uses TRBV29-1 and TRBJ2-3; 14 bases align to TRBD2. V shed 6 bases and J 5 bases; nucleotides not matched to a gene: 7. The CDR3 has 15 amino acids. The germline V gene has CDR1 SQVTM and CDR2 ANQGSEA. CDR3 sequence reads: CSVGTSGGRVDTQYF. As DNA, the CDR3 is TGCAGCGTCGGGACTAGCGGGGGCCGGGTAGATACGCAGTATTTT.

The rearrangement links TRBV29-1 to TRBJ2-3; D gene unclear. The CDR3 length is 13 residues. Germline CDR1 and CDR2: SQVTM and ANQGSEA. V gave up 4 bases and J gave up 3 bases, with 11 bases separating them. CDR3 nucleotide sequence: TGCAGCGTTGGGCGGAAGCTAACAGATACGCAGTATTTT. Its protein product is CSVGRKLTDTQYF.

The chain carries TRBV28 and TRBJ1-2, with TRBD1 matching over 7 bases. Per the germline V gene, CDR1 is MDHEN and CDR2 is SYDVKM. J lost 4 bases, V lost 5 bases, and 1 base had no gene match. The length of the CDR3 is 12 residues. CDR3 in amino acids: CASSGTAYGYTF. The CDR3 DNA is TGTGCCAGCAGTGGGACAGCCTATGGCTACACCTTC.

The rearrangement joins TRBV18 to TRBJ2-7; possibly TRBD1 for D (6 bases). This CDR3 region has 15 residues. V lost 2 bases and J 3 bases, leaving 14 bases between the germline ends. The germline V gene encodes CDR1 KGHSH and CDR2 LQKENI. CDR3 residues: CASSPKMGQRYEQYF. In DNA form, the CDR3 reads TGTGCCAGCTCACCAAAGATGGGACAACGCTACGAGCAGTACTTC.

V gene TRBV28 combines with J gene TRBJ2-2, with D possibly being TRBD1 (5 bases). Germline lookup yields CDR1 MDHEN and CDR2 SYDVKM. This CDR3 is 11 amino acids long. V lost 7 bases to trimming and J lost 9 bases, with 9 bases between them. CDR3 residues: CASTDSRELFF. The CDR3 nucleotides read TGTGCCAGCACTGACAGCCGGGAGCTGTTTTTT.

The chain recombines TRBV5-6 with TRBJ1-2; D uncertain. Deletions cut 2 bases from V and 0 bases from J, with 5 bases between. The CDR3 length is 13 residues. The V gene's germline CDR1 is SGHDT and CDR2 YYEEEE. The CDR3 here is CASSFESNYGYTF. CDR3 DNA sequence: TGTGCCAGCAGCTTTGAATCTAACTATGGCTACACCTTC.

The J gene is TRBJ1-1, the V gene TRBV19, with a weak D call TRBD1 (5 bases). Germline V gene lookup returns CDR1 LNHDA and CDR2 SQIVND (reference sequence). This CDR3 comprises 13 residues. V was clipped by 10 bases and J by 2 bases, with 14 bases between them. The CDR3 DNA reads as TGTGCCACTCAACCGGGGCCTAACACTGAAGCTTTCTTT. Its translation is CATQPGPNTEAFF.

This clone was seen just once. The CDR3 DNA reads TGTGCCAGCAGTTATCGGCCGTACAATGAGCAGTTCTTC. This sequence encodes CASSYRPYNEQFF. The chain combines TRBV6-5 with TRBJ2-1; D is undetermined. Germline CDR1 reads MNHEY; CDR2 reads SVGAGI. CDR3 length: 13 amino acids. V was trimmed by 3 bases and J by 4 bases, leaving 7 bases between them.

The CDR3 DNA follows: TGTGCCAGCAGCTTAGCATCCTCTGGAAACACCATATATTTT. It encodes CASSLASSGNTIYF. This sequence joins TRBV7-9 and TRBJ1-3; D unclear. This CDR3 contains 14 residues. V dropped 0 bases and J dropped 0 bases, with 3 bases sitting between them. Germline CDR1 is SEHNR and CDR2 is FQNEAQ (reference sequence).

The genes are TRBV19 and TRBJ2-7, with TRBD1 matching 8 bases. Trimming took 3 bases from V and 3 from J; bases not matched to a gene: 7. The CDR3 is 15 residues long. Germline CDR1 and CDR2: LNHDA and SQIVND (reference sequence). CDR3 protein: CASSIRGQGLYEQYF. CDR3 in DNA: TGTGCCAGTAGTATCCGAGGACAGGGTCTCTACGAGCAGTACTTC. Full variable domain (outside the CDR3, taken from reference TRBV19 and TRBJ2-7): DGGITQSPKYLFRKEGQNVTLSCEQNLNHDAMYWYRQDPGQGLRLIYYSQIVNDFQKGDIAEGYSVSREKKESFPLTVTSAQKNPTAFYLCASSIRGQGLYEQYFGPGTRLTVT.

The chain joins TRBV5-1 to TRBJ2-2, with 12 bases identical to TRBD2. CDR1 is SGHRS, CDR2 YFSETQ, per germline. CDR3 size: 15 residues. V shed 8 bases and J 4 bases; nucleotides not matched to a gene: 6. The CDR3 bases are TGCGCCAGTATGACTAGCGGGGGTTTCACCGGGGAGCTGTTTTTT. It encodes CASMTSGGFTGELFF.

The chain carries TRBV28 and TRBJ1-3; D might be TRBD1 (6 bases). There are 15 residues in the CDR3. Germline CDR1 MDHEN, CDR2 SYDVKM. With 6 bases removed from V and 0 bases from J, the gap between germline ends came to 12 bases. CDR3 in amino acids: CASRPQGSSGNTIYF. As DNA, the CDR3 is TGTGCCAGCAGGCCTCAGGGGAGCTCTGGAAACACCATATATTTT. The full variable domain, in which reference TRBV28 and TRBJ1-3 provide the parts outside the CDR3, is DVKVTQSSRYLVKRTGEKVFLECVQDMDHENMFWYRQDPGLGLRLIYFSYDVKMKEKGDIPEGYSVSREKKERFSLILESASTNQTSMYLCASRPQGSSGNTIYFGEGSWLTVV.

The gene calls are TRBV18 and TRBJ2-7; D gene ambiguous. The CDR3 runs 13 residues. Per germline, CDR1 KGHSH and CDR2 LQKENI. Trimming took off 5 bases at V and 0 bases at J, with 8 bases between the two ends. The CDR3 region is CASSMGSSYEQYF. The CDR3 nucleotides read TGTGCCAGCTCAATGGGAAGCTCCTACGAGCAGTACTTC. The whole variable domain, remainder taken from reference TRBV18 and TRBJ2-7, is NAGVMQNPRHLVRRRGQEARLRCSPMKGHSHVYWYRQLPEEGLKFMVYLQKENIIDESGMPKERFSAEFPKEGPSILRIQQVVRGDSAAYFCASSMGSSYEQYFGPGTRLTVT.

The chain uses TRBV5-6 and TRBJ1-2; D is possibly TRBD1 (5 bases). The germline gives CDR1 SGHDT, CDR2 YYEEEE. V lost 0 bases to trimming and J lost 7 bases, with 10 bases between them. This CDR3 contains 13 residues. CDR3 loop: CASSLAGLGGYTF. In DNA form, the CDR3 reads TGTGCCAGCAGCTTGGCAGGGCTGGGTGGCTACACCTTC.

The chain has TRBV5-4 and TRBJ2-5; either TRBD1 or TRBD2 may fit D (5 bases each). CDR1 is SGHNT, CDR2 YYREEE, per germline (reference sequence). There are 15 residues in the CDR3. Trimming left V 3 bases short and J 3 bases short, with 15 bases between. The CDR3 here is CASSSRGRAKETQYF. The CDR3 DNA is TGTGCCAGCAGCTCCCGGGGCAGGGCGAAAGAGACCCAGTACTTC.

The chain has TRBV10-1 and TRBJ2-1, with D perhaps matching TRBD2 (5 bases). V was clipped by 6 bases and J by 15 bases, with 12 bases between them. The CDR3 sequence is 10 residues long. Germline loops: CDR1 WNHNN, CDR2 SYGVQD (reference sequence). The CDR3: CASRFRGLFF. The CDR3 nucleotides read TGCGCCAGCAGGTTTCGAGGGCTGTTCTTC.

The chain links TRBV28 to TRBJ1-1, with D perhaps TRBD1 (5 bases). Germline V gene lookup returns CDR1 MDHEN and CDR2 SYDVKM. Trimming removed 10 bases at V and 2 bases at J, with 20 bases between. The CDR3 loop spans 15 amino acids. The chain's CDR3 is CATLSSARANTEAFF. For the CDR3, the DNA is TGTGCCACCCTCTCTAGCGCCAGGGCCAACACTGAAGCTTTCTTT.

V usage is TRBV5-1 and J usage is TRBJ2-7, with TRBD2 identical over 8 bases. CDR1 SGHRS and CDR2 YFSETQ come from the germline V gene. The CDR3 totals 16 residues. With 3 bases clipped from V and 5 bases from J, the junction kept 13 bases outside the gene matches. The CDR3 reads CASSSLRGGGSDEQYF. In DNA, the CDR3 is TGCGCCAGCAGCTCCCTACGGGGGGGAGGGTCGGACGAGCAGTACTTC.

The chain combines TRBV11-3 with TRBJ2-5, with TRBD2 as a possible D gene (6 bases). Near its end, the DNA agrees better with TRBJ2-7, so the J call may be wrong. CDR1 and CDR2 from the germline V gene are SGHNT and YENEEA. This CDR3 is 15 amino acids long. DNA for the CDR3: TGTGCCAGCAGCTTAGGGGGGGTCCGACAATACGAGCAGTACTTC. Translation: CASSLGGVRQYEQYF.

The V and J genes are TRBV7-2 and TRBJ1-1, with 8 positions matching TRBD1. V gave up 5 bases and J gave up 3 bases; unmatched junction bases: 8. The CDR3 runs 15 residues. Germline CDR1 and CDR2: SGHTA and FQGNSA. CDR3 DNA: TGTGCCAGCAGCCCGGGACAGGTGGTATACACTGAAGCTTTCTTT. Translation: CASSPGQVVYTEAFF.

This clone is a singleton in its sample. The chain couples TRBV18 to TRBJ2-5; D is uncertain. The end of the DNA is better explained by TRBJ2-7, so the J call may be wrong. CDR1 and CDR2 from the germline V gene are KGHSH and LQKENI. The CDR3 is 13 residues long. The CDR3 loop is CASSPPGAYEQYF. The CDR3 DNA reads as TGTGCCAGCTCACCCCCAGGTGCCTACGAGCAGTACTTC.

The chain carries TRBV7-8 and TRBJ2-5, with TRBD2 identical over 16 bases. Germline V CDR1 and CDR2: SGHVS, FQNEAQ. This CDR3 is 18 amino acids long. The V and J ends lost 5 bases and 5 bases, in that order; junction bases with no gene match: 11. The CDR3, as DNA: TGTGCCAGCAGCCAGAGGGGACTAGCGGGGGGGTTCGTGGAGACCCAGTACTTC. Translating it yields CASSQRGLAGGFVETQYF.

The chain employs TRBV11-2 and TRBJ2-3; 7 bases fit TRBD2. The CDR3 totals 16 residues. Germline CDR1 and CDR2: SGHAT and FQNNGV. V trimming: 6 bases; J trimming: 4 bases; junction bases outside the gene matches: 13. As DNA, the CDR3 is TGTGCCAGCAGACGAGGGAGGGCCGGGCTCGCAGATACGCAGTATTTT. Its protein is CASRRGRAGLADTQYF.

The chain recombines TRBV7-9 with TRBJ2-1, with a tentative D call TRBD2 (6 bases). This CDR3 is 15 amino acids long. CDR1 and CDR2 from the germline V gene are SEHNR and FQNEAQ (reference sequence). V was cut by 1 base and J by 7 bases, with 14 bases left in between. The CDR3 here is CASSLGVAAVNEQFF. In nucleotides, the CDR3 is TGTGCCAGCAGCTTAGGTGTAGCGGCCGTTAATGAGCAGTTCTTC.

The genes are TRBV6-6 and TRBJ2-7; 7 nucleotides line up with TRBD2. V lost 6 bases and J lost 3; bases outside the gene matches: 8. Germline assignment: CDR1 MNHNY and CDR2 SVGAGI (reference sequence). The CDR3 has 14 amino acids. CDR3 DNA: TGTGCCAGCAGCCCCGTTGGGGACTACTACGAGCAGTACTTC. Translated: CASSPVGDYYEQYF.

V gene TRBV27 combines with J gene TRBJ2-7; D is unresolved. Germline V lookup: CDR1 MNHEY, CDR2 SMNVEV (reference sequence). The V end was cut by 2 bases, the J end by 0 bases, with 14 bases between. CDR3 length: 16 residues. CDR3 bases: TGTGCCAGCAGTTTAGGGTCGGGCACCAGCTCCTACGAGCAGTACTTC. Protein: CASSLGSGTSSYEQYF.

The chain employs TRBV28 and TRBJ1-5, with unresolved D. This CDR3 spans 12 amino acids. Deletions cut 4 bases from V and 7 bases from J, with 8 bases between. Germline V CDR1 and CDR2: MDHEN, SYDVKM. CDR3 loop: CASSSLYQPQHF. The CDR3 nucleotides are TGTGCCAGCAGTTCCCTGTACCAGCCCCAGCATTTT.